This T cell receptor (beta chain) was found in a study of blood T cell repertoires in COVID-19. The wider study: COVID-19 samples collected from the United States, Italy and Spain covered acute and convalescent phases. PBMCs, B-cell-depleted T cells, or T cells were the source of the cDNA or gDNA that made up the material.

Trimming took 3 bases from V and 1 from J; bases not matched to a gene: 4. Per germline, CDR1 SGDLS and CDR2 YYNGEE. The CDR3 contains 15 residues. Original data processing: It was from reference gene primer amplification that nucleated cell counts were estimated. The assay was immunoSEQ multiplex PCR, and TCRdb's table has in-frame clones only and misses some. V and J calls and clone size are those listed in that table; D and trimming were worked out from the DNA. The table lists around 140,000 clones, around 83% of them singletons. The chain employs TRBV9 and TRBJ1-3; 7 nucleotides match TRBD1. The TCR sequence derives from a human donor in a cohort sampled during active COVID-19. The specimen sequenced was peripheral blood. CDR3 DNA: TGTGCCAGCAGCGAGGGGGCGAGATCTGGAAACACCATATATTTT. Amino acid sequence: CASSEGARSGNTIYF.